The 13 T cell receptor beta chains listed next were all sequenced from one sample in a study of T cells in Graves' hyperthyroidism and ophthalmopathy. Using RNA transcripts as the source, TCR beta CDR3 regions were amplified. The study used the HTBI primer set for a first-round RT-PCR of the TCR CDR3. TCRdb recomputed calls from the multiplex PCR reads with MiXCR, one row per CDR3 protein. In the table there are 600,000 to 750,000 distinct CDR3 sequences, roughly a sixth of which are singletons. The sequenced sample consisted of blood. The receptors stem from a man aged 50 or older with Graves' hyperthyroidism.

At least ten counts were recorded for this clonotype. The chain joins TRBV20-1 to TRBJ2-5; maybe TRBD2 (5 bases). This CDR3 contains 13 residues. CDR1 DFQATT and CDR2 SNEGSKA come from the germline V gene (reference sequence). V lost 0 bases and J lost 5, with 10 bases in between. The CDR3 is CSARDSGLETQYF. For the CDR3, the DNA is TGCAGTGCTAGAGATTCGGGGTTGGAGACCCAGTACTTC.

This clonotype was detected many times. The chain links TRBV5-1 to TRBJ2-4; TRBD2 matches 9 bases. Germline CDR1 and CDR2: SGHRS and YFSETQ. J gave up 12 bases and V 0 bases, and 13 bases lay outside the gene matches. This CDR3 region has 16 residues. CDR3 in amino acids: CASSLGGGRALIGQYF. In DNA, the CDR3 is TGCGCCAGCAGCTTGGGCGGCGGGAGGGCCCTAATTGGTCAGTACTTC.

The chain couples TRBV27 to TRBJ2-7; TRBD2 matches at 13 bases. This CDR3 comprises 16 residues. The ends lost 8 bases at V and 4 bases at J; junction bases unmatched: 11. Germline loops: CDR1 MNHEY, CDR2 SMNVEV (reference sequence). Here the CDR3 reads CASSIVGGLAGYEQYF. As DNA, the CDR3 is TGTGCCAGCTCCATAGTGGGGGGACTAGCGGGATACGAGCAGTACTTC.

This clonotype was counted between two and nine times. The chain is built from TRBV4-3 and TRBJ2-7, with TRBD2 as a possible D gene (6 bases). The CDR3 is 13 residues long. Between the trimmed V and J ends, which lost 1 base and 5 bases, there was a span of 9 bases. Germline V gene sequence: CDR1 LGHNA, CDR2 YSLEER. This CDR3 reads CASSQGTGDEQYF. The CDR3 coding sequence is TGCGCCAGCAGCCAAGGGACGGGAGACGAGCAGTACTTC.

The gene calls are TRBV28 and TRBJ2-1; a possible D gene is TRBD2 (6 bases). V lost 7 bases and J lost 5, with 21 bases in between. CDR1 and CDR2 from the germline V gene are MDHEN and SYDVKM. The CDR3 spans 16 residues. Here the CDR3 reads CASIQIPGAADNEQFF. CDR3 nucleotides: TGTGCCAGCATCCAAATCCCGGGAGCGGCGGACAATGAGCAGTTCTTC.

At least ten counts were recorded for this clonotype. The chain carries TRBV2 and TRBJ2-7, with TRBD1 matching 12 bases. This CDR3 is 20 amino acids long. Per the germline V gene, CDR1 is SNHLY and CDR2 is FYNNEI. V shed 6 bases, J shed 0 bases, and the junction held 18 bases outside the gene matches. CDR3: CASRGRGQGARTRSSYEQYF. The CDR3 DNA sequence: TGTGCCAGCAGAGGCCGGGGACAGGGGGCGAGAACTAGAAGCTCCTACGAGCAGTACTTC.

This clonotype came up many times. The chain combines TRBV2 with TRBJ2-7, with a possible D match to TRBD2 (6 bases). Germline loops: CDR1 SNHLY, CDR2 FYNNEI. This CDR3 contains 12 residues. V dropped 4 bases and J dropped 5 bases, with 9 bases sitting between them. The CDR3 region has the DNA TGTGCCAGCAGTGGAGGGACTGACGAGCAGTACTTC. It specifies CASSGGTDEQYF.

This clonotype was detected ten times or more. The rearrangement links TRBV6-1 to TRBJ2-3, with D perhaps matching TRBD2 (6 bases). The CDR3 totals 17 residues. Germline assignment: CDR1 MNHNS and CDR2 SASEGT. Between the trimmed V and J ends, which lost 5 bases and 4 bases, there was a span of 22 bases. CDR3 protein: CASSYTGLRLGSDTQYF. CDR3 DNA sequence: TGTGCCAGCAGTTACACGGGCCTCAGACTAGGATCAGATACGCAGTATTTT.

The chain recombines TRBV10-1 with TRBJ2-3, with D possibly called TRBD1 or TRBD2 (6 bases each). CDR3 length: 15 amino acids. Trimming removed 3 bases at V and 0 bases at J, with 10 bases between. Germline V gene lookup returns CDR1 WNHNN and CDR2 SYGVQD (reference sequence). This chain's CDR3 is CASSDTGASTDTQYF. In nucleotides, the CDR3 is TGCGCCAGCAGTGATACGGGGGCTAGCACAGATACGCAGTATTTT.

The chain is built from TRBV20-1 and TRBJ2-7, with D uncertain. Trimming pared 6 bases from V and 2 bases from J, leaving 20 bases between. This CDR3 spans 15 amino acids. The germline gives CDR1 DFQATT, CDR2 SNEGSKA (reference sequence). The CDR3 protein is CSAERRAFGAYEQYF. The CDR3 nucleotides are TGCAGTGCGGAGCGTAGGGCCTTCGGAGCCTACGAGCAGTACTTC.

This clonotype was counted between two and nine times. The gene calls are TRBV27 and TRBJ1-2; tentatively, D is TRBD1 (6 bases). Per the germline V gene, CDR1 is MNHEY and CDR2 is SMNVEV (reference sequence). The CDR3 has 15 residues. V gave up 4 bases and J gave up 3 bases, with 15 bases separating them. The CDR3 here is CASSSTGQFYYGYTF. CDR3 in DNA: TGTGCCAGCAGTTCAACCGGACAGTTCTACTATGGCTACACCTTC.

As regards this clonotype: The CDR3 end shows no conserved phenylalanine or tryptophan, and so a read error is likely. The chain couples TRBV28 to TRBJ1-2; no firm D call. CDR1 is MDHEN, CDR2 SYDVKM, per germline. The CDR3 length is 12 residues. The V and J ends lost 6 bases and 3 bases respectively, with 8 bases between them. Here the CDR3 reads CASRSNHYGYTS. The CDR3 DNA sequence: TGTGCCAGCAGATCGAACCACTATGGCTACACCTCC.

This sequence joins TRBV19 and TRBJ2-3, with 8 bases matching TRBD2. The junction had 5 bases not matched to a gene; V was cut back by 5 bases and J by 1 base. CDR3 size: 15 residues. In germline, CDR1 is LNHDA, CDR2 SQIVND (reference sequence). The CDR3 here is CASSEILAGTDTQYF. The CDR3 bases are TGTGCCAGTAGTGAAATACTAGCGGGCACAGATACGCAGTATTTT.